This T cell receptor (beta chain) was recorded in a study of radiation and T cells in renal cell carcinoma. The wider study: Nephrectomy followed 15 Gy stereotactic body radiation by 4 weeks.

The table came from immunoSEQ multiplex PCR; TCRdb's copy has only in-frame clones and leaves some out. The sample contains about 150,000 clones, about 87% of which appear only once. Per germline, CDR1 KGHSH and CDR2 LQKENI. The CDR3 is 14 residues long. V was cut by 3 bases and J by 8 bases, with 13 bases left in between. This clone was counted once. Time point indicated: blood 2 weeks post-SBRT. Described treatment: 15 Gy SBRT to primary tumor, nephrectomy 4 weeks later. Radiation-treated patients gave blood at baseline, week 2 and week 4. The sample in question was blood, obtained from a patient whose treatment included radiotherapy and nephrectomy. J is TRBJ1-4 and V is TRBV18; D remains ambiguous. The TCR originated in a woman aged 45-65 years with renal cell carcinoma. CDR3 nucleotide sequence: TGTGCCAGCTCACCCACACCCAACACAGAAAAACTGTTTTTT. Translation: CASSPTPNTEKLFF.